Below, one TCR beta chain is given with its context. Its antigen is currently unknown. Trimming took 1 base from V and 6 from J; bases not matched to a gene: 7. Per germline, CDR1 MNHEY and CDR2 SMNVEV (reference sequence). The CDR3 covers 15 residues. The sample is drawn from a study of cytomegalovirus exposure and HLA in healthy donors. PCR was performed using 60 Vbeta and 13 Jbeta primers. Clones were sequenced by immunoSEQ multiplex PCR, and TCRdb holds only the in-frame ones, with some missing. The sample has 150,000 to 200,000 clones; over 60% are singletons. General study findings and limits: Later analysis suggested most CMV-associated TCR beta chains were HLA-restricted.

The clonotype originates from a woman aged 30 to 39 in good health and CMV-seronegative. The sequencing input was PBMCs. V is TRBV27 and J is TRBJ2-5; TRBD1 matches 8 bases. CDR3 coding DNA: TGTGCCAGCAGTTTATACCCAGGGGGCAAAAAGACCCAGTACTTC. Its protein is CASSLYPGGKKTQYF.